Listed below are T cell receptor beta chains from one sample, sequenced in a study of PD-1 blockade in classical Hodgkin lymphoma. Libraries were prepared by immunoSEQ multiplex PCR; TCRdb keeps only in-frame clonotypes and omits some of them. This table holds fewer than 50,000 clones, around 80% found once. Specimen: peripheral blood mononuclear cells (PBMCs), collected before the fourth cycle of nivolumab. The source of these receptors is a human donor with classical Hodgkin lymphoma. CDR3s include the opening cysteine and the closing phenylalanine or tryptophan. Each record gives: D gene, J gene, V gene, clone size, CDR3 protein, CDR3 DNA. D genes are given only for firm matches. The size entry is marked missing in some rows and otherwise reads once, few, many or a size class.

>-|TRBJ1-1|TRBV6-5|-
CASSYSFGVFNTEAFF
TGTGCCAGCAGTTACTCGTTTGGGGTCTTTAACACTGAAGCTTTCTTT
>-|TRBJ1-1|TRBV7-2|-
CASSRLREGAEAFF
TGTGCCAGCAGCCGGCTCCGGGAGGGCGCTGAAGCTTTCTTT
>TRBD1|TRBJ1-6|TRBV5-6|few
CASSLGSGGGNSPLHF
TGTGCCAGCAGCTTGGGTTCAGGGGGCGGCAATTCACCCCTCCACTTT
>-|TRBJ1-3|TRBV11-3|-
CASSLFGGDSGNTIYF
TGTGCCAGCAGCTTATTCGGCGGGGACTCTGGAAACACCATATATTTT
>-|TRBJ1-4|TRBV28|few
CASSLPWGWGEKLFF
TGTGCCAGCAGTTTACCTTGGGGCTGGGGGGAAAAACTGTTTTTT
>TRBD1|TRBJ2-4|TRBV28|once
CASSPPPLTGGDTKNIQYF
TGTGCCAGCAGTCCACCCCCTCTCACAGGGGGCGATACCAAAAACATTCAGTACTTC
>-|TRBJ1-1|TRBV6-5|-
CASSSAGDAEAFF
TGTGCCAGCAGTTCCGCAGGGGACGCTGAAGCTTTCTTT
>TRBD2|TRBJ2-1|TRBV5-6|-
CASSLGSGGAGEQFF
TGTGCCAGCAGCTTGGGCAGCGGGGGGGCTGGTGAGCAGTTCTTC
>-|TRBJ1-1|TRBV9|-
CASSPQGLNTEAFF
TGTGCCAGCAGCCCGCAGGGGCTGAACACTGAAGCTTTCTTT
>-|TRBJ2-7|TRBV9|-
CASSVEAGAYEQYF
TGTGCCAGCAGCGTAGAAGCAGGAGCCTACGAGCAGTACTTC
>-|TRBJ2-5|TRBV2|-
CASSELVREETQYF
TGTGCCAGCAGTGAATTGGTTAGAGAAGAGACCCAGTACTTC
>TRBD2|TRBJ2-1|TRBV6-5|-
CASSYSQTSGDNEQFF
TGTGCCAGCAGTTACTCGCAGACTAGCGGGGACAATGAGCAGTTCTTC
>-|TRBJ1-4|TRBV7-9|few
CASSAPPANEKLFF
TGTGCCAGCAGCGCTCCTCCGGCTAATGAAAAACTGTTTTTT
>-|TRBJ1-3|TRBV18|-
CASSPPVAGSFSGNTIYF
TGTGCCAGCTCACCACCGGTAGCCGGGTCCTTCTCTGGAAACACCATATATTTT
>-|TRBJ1-2|TRBV10-3|-
CAISELRGYTF
TGTGCCATCAGTGAATTGAGGGGCTACACCTTC
>-|TRBJ1-1|TRBV5-4|-
CASSSSQGWNTEAFF
TGTGCCAGCAGTTCATCACAGGGATGGAACACTGAAGCTTTCTTT
>TRBD2|TRBJ2-7|TRBV7-8|-
CASSPLSGGPYEQYF
TGTGCCAGCAGCCCCCTCAGCGGGGGGCCTTACGAGCAGTACTTC
>TRBD1|TRBJ2-5|TRBV7-2|-
CASSRGGQGSGETQYF
TGTGCCAGCAGCCGTGGGGGACAGGGGAGTGGGGAGACCCAGTACTTC
>-|TRBJ2-5|TRBV10-3|-
CAISGLPAEETQYF
TGTGCCATCAGTGGCCTCCCGGCAGAAGAGACCCAGTACTTC
>-|TRBJ2-7|TRBV19|few
CASSMWGPTTSYSSYEQYF
TGTGCCAGTAGTATGTGGGGGCCTACTACTTCTTACAGCTCCTACGAGCAGTACTTC
>TRBD1|TRBJ1-3|TRBV7-8|-
CASSLWGTGGNSNTIYF
TGTGCCAGCAGCTTATGGGGGACAGGGGGTAATTCAAACACCATATATTTT
>TRBD1|TRBJ2-5|TRBV28|-
CASSFLERLTGTGGEETQYF
TGTGCCAGCAGTTTTTTGGAGCGCCTTACCGGGACAGGGGGAGAAGAGACCCAGTACTTC
>-|TRBJ2-5|TRBV20-1|-
CSAGTRGTQYF
TGCAGTGCTGGGACAAGAGGGACCCAGTACTTC
>TRBD1|TRBJ2-7|TRBV27|once
CASRGTGSSYEQYF
TGTGCCAGCAGGGGGACAGGGTCCTCCTACGAGCAGTACTTC
>-|TRBJ1-1|TRBV7-9|few
CASSERTGTEAFF
TGTGCCAGCAGCGAGCGGACGGGAACTGAAGCTTTCTTT
>TRBD1|TRBJ1-6|TRBV6-5|-
CASSYSPDRSPLHF
TGTGCCAGCAGTTACTCGCCGGACAGGTCTCCCCTCCACTTT
>TRBD1|TRBJ2-7|TRBV2|-
CASGEGAHYEQYF
TGTGCCAGCGGCGAGGGGGCCCACTACGAGCAGTACTTC
>TRBD1|TRBJ2-7|TRBV5-5|few
CASSLERGHSYEQYF
TGTGCCAGCAGCTTGGAAAGGGGGCACTCCTACGAGCAGTACTTC